These T cell receptor beta chains were read from a single sample in a study of blood T cell repertoires in COVID-19. Assay: immunoSEQ multiplex PCR; the TCRdb copy retains only in-frame clones and omits some. The table includes 80,000 to 130,000 clones, roughly 85% detected once. Sequences were obtained from PBMCs or T cells enriched from blood (not recorded which). The receptor set was obtained from a woman in her forties or fifties who had recovered from COVID-19. Both conserved end residues are part of each CDR3. A D gene is named only where the DNA matches it firmly. Clone size is not always given. Where it is, it says once, few, many or a class for expanded clones.

j_call	v_call	clone_size	d_call	cdr3_aa	cdr3_nt
TRBJ1-1	TRBV27	-	-	CASQSVLGHFNTEAFF	TGTGCCAGCCAGTCGGTCCTGGGACACTTTAACACTGAAGCTTTCTTT
TRBJ2-1	TRBV3-1/TRBV3-2	-	TRBD1	CASSQGTGLNEQFF	TGTGCCAGCAGCCAAGGGACAGGGCTCAATGAGCAGTTCTTC
TRBJ2-1	TRBV6-6	once	TRBD2	CASSLSGLAGGTYNEQFF	TGTGCCAGCAGTCTTTCGGGACTAGCGGGGGGGACATACAATGAGCAGTTCTTC
TRBJ2-3	TRBV5-1	-	-	CASSLVGEVTDTQYF	TGCGCCAGCAGCTTGGTAGGGGAGGTCACAGATACGCAGTATTTT
TRBJ1-2	TRBV5-1	-	TRBD1	CASSLLQGATPYGYTF	TGCGCCAGCAGCTTGTTACAGGGGGCCACTCCTTATGGCTACACCTTC
TRBJ1-2	TRBV7-2	-	-	CASSTRGLYGYTF	TGTGCCAGCAGCACAAGGGGGTTGTATGGCTACACCTTC
TRBJ2-7	TRBV27	-	-	CASSWGAHYEQYF	TGTGCCAGCAGTTGGGGAGCCCACTACGAGCAGTACTTC
TRBJ2-1	TRBV6-4	-	-	CASSDSFGGNHEQFF	TGTGCCAGCAGTGACTCGTTTGGGGGGAATCATGAGCAGTTCTTC
TRBJ1-5	TRBV28	-	-	CASRFSGQPQHF	TGTGCCAGCCGCTTTTCAGGTCAGCCCCAGCATTTT
TRBJ1-2	TRBV18	-	TRBD1	CASSPPGTGYGYTF	TGTGCCAGCTCACCACCTGGGACAGGGTATGGCTACACCTTC
TRBJ2-2	TRBV12-5	-	TRBD2	CASGLVLAGGNTGELFF	TGTGCTAGTGGTTTGGTCCTAGCGGGGGGGAACACCGGGGAGCTGTTTTTT
TRBJ2-7	TRBV18	-	-	CASSPVRDKTYEQYF	TGTGCCAGCTCACCGGTACGTGACAAAACCTACGAGCAGTACTTC
TRBJ2-1	TRBV5-1	-	TRBD2	CASSLDGTSGYNEQFF	TGCGCCAGCAGCTTGGATGGGACTAGCGGGTACAATGAGCAGTTCTTC
TRBJ2-5	TRBV6-2/TRBV6-3	-	TRBD2	CASSLAGGLETQYF	TGTGCCAGCAGTCTCGCGGGGGGGCTAGAGACCCAGTACTTC
TRBJ1-1	TRBV11-2	-	-	CASRLGGRRSTEAFF	TGTGCCAGCAGGTTAGGAGGTAGGCGGAGTACTGAAGCTTTCTTT
TRBJ2-7	TRBV11-3	-	TRBD1	CASSYRTGSDYEQYF	TGTGCCAGCAGCTACCGGACAGGGAGCGACTACGAGCAGTACTTC
TRBJ2-1	TRBV19	-	-	CASSTTLSSYNEQFF	TGTGCCAGTAGTACCACTTTGAGCTCCTACAATGAGCAGTTCTTC
TRBJ1-2	TRBV10-3	-	TRBD1	CAISESRGTGLHGYTF	TGTGCCATCAGTGAGTCGCGCGGGACAGGGCTTCATGGCTACACCTTC
TRBJ2-2	TRBV2	-	-	CASIGVSGNTGELFF	TGTGCCAGCATAGGGGTTAGCGGAAACACCGGGGAGCTGTTTTTT
TRBJ2-7	TRBV28	-	TRBD2	CASRTGGSSYEQYF	TGTGCCAGCAGGACGGGGGGTAGCTCCTACGAGCAGTACTTC
TRBJ2-7	TRBV10-1	few	-	CASSRGAEYEQYF	TGCGCCAGCAGTCGGGGGGCCGAGTACGAGCAGTACTTC
TRBJ2-1	TRBV27	once	-	CASTLNSRNEQFF	TGTGCCAGCACCCTCAACAGTAGAAATGAGCAGTTCTTC
TRBJ2-5	TRBV9	-	TRBD1	CASSVDSAGGRFVWETQYF	TGTGCCAGCAGCGTAGATTCGGCAGGGGGCCGTTTTGTATGGGAGACCCAGTACTTC
TRBJ2-2	TRBV2	once	TRBD1	CASSGQGMNTGELFF	TGTGCCAGCAGTGGACAGGGAATGAACACCGGGGAGCTGTTTTTT
TRBJ1-1	TRBV27	-	-	CASSRTLANRENAEAFF	TGTGCCAGCAGCAGAACTCTCGCAAACCGGGAAAACGCTGAAGCTTTCTTT
TRBJ2-5	TRBV28	few	-	CASIRETQYF	TGTGCCAGCATACGGGAGACCCAGTACTTC
TRBJ2-7	TRBV15	-	TRBD1	CATRRGQGSYEQYF	TGTGCCACAAGGCGTGGACAGGGGTCGTACGAGCAGTACTTC
TRBJ2-7	TRBV7-9	-	-	CASSLAGGHYEQYF	TGTGCCAGCAGCTTAGCGGGAGGACACTACGAGCAGTACTTC
TRBJ1-4	TRBV28	-	-	CASSLPATNEKLFF	TGTGCCAGCAGCCTACCTGCAACTAATGAAAAACTGTTTTTT
TRBJ1-1	TRBV4-2	-	-	CASSQGVGGNTEAFF	TGTGCCAGCAGCCAAGGGGTAGGGGGGAACACTGAAGCTTTCTTT
TRBJ1-5	TRBV6-5	-	TRBD1	CASSKDRSFSQPQHF	TGTGCCAGCAGTAAGGACAGGTCTTTCAGTCAGCCCCAGCATTTT
TRBJ1-3	TRBV3-1/TRBV3-2	-	-	CASSHSRVRSGNTIYF	TGTGCCAGCAGCCATAGCAGGGTCCGGTCTGGAAACACCATATATTTT
TRBJ2-7	TRBV11-2	-	TRBD2	CASSLLAGGGEQYF	TGTGCCAGCAGCTTACTAGCGGGAGGGGGCGAGCAGTACTTC
TRBJ1-3	TRBV14	-	TRBD1	CASSQRTGAHSGNTIYF	TGTGCCAGCAGCCAAAGGACAGGGGCTCACTCTGGAAACACCATATATTTT
TRBJ2-5	TRBV4-2	-	-	CASSQELGAQETQYF	TGTGCCAGCAGCCAAGAATTAGGGGCCCAAGAGACCCAGTACTTC
TRBJ2-5	TRBV11-3	-	TRBD1	CASSPRDRGDETQYF	TGTGCCAGCAGCCCCCGGGACAGGGGGGACGAGACCCAGTACTTC
TRBJ1-5	TRBV5-1	-	-	CASSLGDTGNQPQHF	TGCGCCAGCAGCTTGGGGGACACCGGCAATCAGCCCCAGCATTTT
TRBJ2-7	TRBV5-4	once	TRBD1	CASSKGQGLPYEQYF	TGTGCCAGCAGCAAGGGACAGGGTCTTCCCTACGAGCAGTACTTC
TRBJ2-5	TRBV6-5	-	TRBD2	CASNRVAGVKETQYF	TGTGCCAGCAATCGTGTAGCGGGGGTTAAGGAGACCCAGTACTTC
TRBJ1-1	TRBV19	once	-	CASSITPGMNTEAFF	TGTGCCAGTAGTATAACGCCCGGGATGAACACTGAAGCTTTCTTT
TRBJ1-3	TRBV28	-	-	CASSPFQGAGNTIYF	TGTGCCAGCAGTCCCTTTCAGGGTGCTGGAAACACCATATATTTT
TRBJ2-5	TRBV2	-	-	CASSDLATQYF	TGTGCCAGCAGTGATTTAGCGACCCAGTACTTC
TRBJ2-2	TRBV2	few	-	CASSVEQGSNTGELFF	TGTGCCAGCAGTGTCGAGCAGGGGTCGAACACCGGGGAGCTGTTTTTT
TRBJ1-2	TRBV4-1	-	TRBD1	CASSQPNRGRDYGYTF	TGCGCCAGCAGCCAACCTAACAGGGGGCGCGACTATGGCTACACCTTC
TRBJ2-4	TRBV3-1/TRBV3-2	-	-	CASSQEGQAQYF	TGTGCCAGCAGCCAAGAGGGGCAGGCCCAATACTTC
TRBJ2-7	TRBV6-9	once	TRBD1	CAPPRLGTGGVHEQYF	TGTGCCCCCCCTCGCCTCGGGACAGGGGGTGTCCACGAGCAGTACTTC
TRBJ1-5	TRBV28	few	TRBD1	CASGDRGGQPQHF	TGTGCCAGCGGAGACAGGGGTGGGCAGCCCCAGCATTTT
TRBJ1-3	TRBV30	-	-	CAWSEVTPGNTIYF	TGTGCCTGGAGTGAAGTGACACCCGGAAACACCATATATTTT
TRBJ1-1	TRBV20-1	once	-	CSASVDTNTEAFF	TGCAGTGCTAGTGTGGACACCAACACTGAAGCTTTCTTT
TRBJ1-5	TRBV19	-	-	CASRRSGNQPQHF	TGTGCCAGTAGGAGGAGTGGAAATCAGCCCCAGCATTTT
TRBJ2-5	TRBV29-1	-	-	CSVDRGTHETQYF	TGCAGCGTTGACAGGGGTACCCATGAGACCCAGTACTTC
TRBJ2-4	TRBV24-1	-	-	CATSDLEFAGQNIQYF	TGTGCCACCAGTGATTTGGAGTTCGCAGGGCAAAACATTCAGTACTTC
TRBJ1-4	TRBV21-1	-	-	CASSIRGALVSNEKLFF	TGTGCCAGCAGCATCCGCGGGGCGCTTGTATCTAATGAAAAACTGTTTTTT
TRBJ1-1	TRBV24-1	once	-	CATSDTGPEAFF	TGTGCCACCAGTGATACAGGTCCCGAAGCTTTCTTT
TRBJ1-2	TRBV15	-	-	CATSPQAPGYGYTF	TGTGCCACCAGCCCGCAGGCACCTGGATATGGCTACACCTTC
TRBJ1-2	TRBV15	-	-	CATSRGQGYTF	TGTGCCACCAGCAGGGGGCAAGGCTACACCTTC
TRBJ1-6	TRBV3-1/TRBV3-2	-	-	CASSLKTGSYNSPLHF	TGTGCCAGCAGCCTCAAGACAGGCTCCTATAATTCACCCCTCCACTTT
TRBJ2-3	TRBV13	-	-	CASSLASTDTQYF	TGTGCCAGCAGCTTAGCGAGCACAGATACGCAGTATTTT
TRBJ1-3	TRBV10-3	-	-	CAISGTGGRGNTIYF	TGTGCCATCAGTGGGACCGGGGGGCGGGGAAACACCATATATTTT